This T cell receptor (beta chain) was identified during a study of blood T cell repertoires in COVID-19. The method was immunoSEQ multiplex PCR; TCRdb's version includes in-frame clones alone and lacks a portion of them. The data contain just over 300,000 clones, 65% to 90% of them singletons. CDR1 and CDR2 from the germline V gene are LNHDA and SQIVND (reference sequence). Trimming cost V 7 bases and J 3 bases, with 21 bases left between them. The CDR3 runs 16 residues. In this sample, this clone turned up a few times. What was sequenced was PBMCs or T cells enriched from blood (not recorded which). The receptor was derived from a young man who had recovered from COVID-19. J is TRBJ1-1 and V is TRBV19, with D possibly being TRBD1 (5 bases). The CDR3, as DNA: TGTGCCAGTACCCCTGGGAGGGCCAGGGTATACACTGAAGCTTTCTTT. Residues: CASTPGRARVYTEAFF.